Given below is one T cell receptor beta chain in context. This record comes from a study of blood T cell repertoires in COVID-19. Overall study context: Acute and convalescent COVID-19 samples came from the United States, Italy and Spain. The cDNA or gDNA used as material had been derived from T cells, B-cell-depleted T cells, or PBMCs.

Trimming took off 4 bases at V and 4 bases at J, with 12 bases between the two ends. The CDR3 totals 13 residues. The germline gives CDR1 SGHRS, CDR2 YFSETQ. Grouping used clinical history reported by participants in a survey and questionnaire. Contact with a PCR-confirmed or clinician-diagnosed COVID-19 case occurred within 2 weeks of entry. Profiling relied on immunoSEQ multiplex PCR, and the TCRdb table lists in-frame clones only, not all of them. The sample includes hundreds of thousands of clones, over 75% of them seen just once. The J gene is TRBJ2-7, the V gene TRBV5-1; D gene uncertain. Sequenced sample: PBMCs or T cells enriched from blood (not recorded which). This TCR came from a woman aged 18-29 years who had been exposed to COVID-19. As DNA, the CDR3 is TGCGCCAGCAGCCAGGAACAAGGTTACGAGCAGTACTTC. Amino acid sequence: CASSQEQGYEQYF.